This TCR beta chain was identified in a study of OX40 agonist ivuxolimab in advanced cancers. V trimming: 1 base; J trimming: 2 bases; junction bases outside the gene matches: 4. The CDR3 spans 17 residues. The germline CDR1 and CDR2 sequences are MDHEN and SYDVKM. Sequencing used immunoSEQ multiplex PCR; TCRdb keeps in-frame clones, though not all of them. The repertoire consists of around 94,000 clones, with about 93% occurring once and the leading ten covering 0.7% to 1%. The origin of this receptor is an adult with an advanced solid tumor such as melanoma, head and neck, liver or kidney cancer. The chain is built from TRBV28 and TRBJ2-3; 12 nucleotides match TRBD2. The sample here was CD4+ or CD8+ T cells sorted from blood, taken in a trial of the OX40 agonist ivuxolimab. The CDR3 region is CASSLLGLAGNTDTQYF. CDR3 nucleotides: TGTGCCAGCAGTTTATTGGGACTAGCGGGCAACACAGATACGCAGTATTTT.